Listed here are 12 T cell receptor beta chains from one sample, sequenced in a study of spatial heterogeneity in lung cancer. MiXCR, run by TCRdb on the 5' RACE reads, gives a single entry per CDR3 protein. Here the sample spans roughly 13,000 distinct CDR3 sequences, about 4% being singletons. Time point noted: sample taken at primary tumor resection. Their recognized antigens are unknown. Study findings and constraints: Tracking of tumor mutation counts was seen in expanded intratumoral alpha and beta TCR counts.

Specimen: lung tumor tissue, collected at surgery. The receptor set was obtained from a male donor with early-stage non-small cell lung cancer.

This clonotype occurred many times. V gene TRBV29-1 combines with J gene TRBJ2-1; D possibly corresponds to TRBD2 (6 bases). Looked up from germline, CDR1 is SQVTM and CDR2 is ANQGSEA. CDR3 length equals 14 residues. V gave up 7 bases and J gave up 7 bases, with 20 bases separating them. CDR3 region: CSGPRRAEGNEQFF. The CDR3 DNA is TGCAGCGGCCCTCGGAGGGCCGAGGGGAATGAGCAGTTCTTC.

The rearrangement links TRBV5-6 to TRBJ1-2; 11 positions agree with TRBD1. There are 14 residues in the CDR3. Germline V gives CDR1 SGHDT, CDR2 YYEEEE. V lost 3 bases, J lost 4 bases, and 2 bases stayed unmatched. DNA of the CDR3: TGTGCCAGCAGCTGGACAGGGGGCTCCTATGGCTACACCTTC. Its protein is CASSWTGGSYGYTF.

The V call is TRBV24-1, the J call TRBJ1-5, with D tentatively TRBD1 (5 bases). The V and J ends lost 4 bases and 9 bases respectively, with 9 bases between them. Germline CDR1 and CDR2: KGHDR and SFDVKD. The CDR3 extends over 12 amino acids. The CDR3 loop reads CATSETGGPQHF. The CDR3 region has the DNA TGTGCCACCAGTGAAACAGGCGGGCCCCAGCATTTT.

This clonotype has a count of ten or more. The chain employs TRBV19 and TRBJ2-7, with TRBD2 matching over 13 bases. Germline V gene sequence: CDR1 LNHDA, CDR2 SQIVND (reference sequence). The CDR3 is 15 residues long. The V gene end was trimmed by 6 bases and the J gene end by 5 bases; junction bases not matched to a gene: 7. The CDR3 sequence: CASRRTSGSEHEQYF. In DNA, the CDR3 is TGTGCCAGTAGGCGGACTAGCGGGAGCGAACACGAGCAGTACTTC.

This clonotype was detected many times. The genes are TRBV12-3 or TRBV12-4 and TRBJ1-5; D might be TRBD1 (5 bases). The CDR3 consists of 16 residues. Trimming cost V 5 bases and J 1 base, with 15 bases left between them. As DNA, the CDR3 is TGTGCCAGCAGTACATGGGGCCTGGGAAGCAATCAGCCCCAGCATTTT. Protein product: CASSTWGLGSNQPQHF.

This clonotype is judged medium-sized. The chain carries TRBV5-1 and TRBJ1-6; tentatively, D is TRBD1 (6 bases). The germline gives CDR1 SGHRS, CDR2 YFSETQ. Trimming left V 0 bases short and J 9 bases short, with 7 bases between. This CDR3 region has 13 residues. The CDR3 here is CASSLEGVSPLHF. CDR3 nucleotide sequence: TGCGCCAGCAGCTTGGAGGGGGTTTCACCCCTCCACTTT.

This clonotype came up many times. This sequence joins TRBV12-3 or TRBV12-4 and TRBJ1-1; D remains unclear. Trimming took off 7 bases at V and 4 bases at J, with 13 bases between the two ends. There are 13 residues in the CDR3. The chain's CDR3 is CASTSSLGTEAFF. DNA of the CDR3: TGTGCCAGCACTTCTAGTCTCGGCACTGAAGCTTTCTTT.

This clonotype was recorded at least ten times. V is TRBV29-1 and J is TRBJ2-2, with D perhaps matching TRBD1 or TRBD2 (5 bases each). CDR3 size: 13 residues. V lost 6 bases and J lost 4, with 12 bases in between. From germline, CDR1 is SQVTM and CDR2 ANQGSEA. This CDR3 is CSVPRGGTGELFF. Written as DNA, the CDR3 is TGCAGCGTCCCGAGGGGCGGCACCGGGGAGCTGTTTTTT.

This clonotype was detected many times. The chain uses TRBV5-5 and TRBJ1-5; D might be TRBD1 (6 bases). V dropped 4 bases and J dropped 16 bases, with 27 bases sitting between them. This CDR3 has 15 residues. The V gene's germline CDR1 is SGHKS and CDR2 YYEKEE (reference sequence). The CDR3 DNA reads TGTGCCAGCAGCCATATGGGATTACCAGGGGTGGCCGATCATTTT. Amino acid sequence: CASSHMGLPGVADHF.

This clonotype is labeled medium-sized. This sequence joins TRBV18 and TRBJ2-3; 7 bases line up with TRBD1. The germline V gene encodes CDR1 KGHSH and CDR2 LQKENI. V gave up 2 bases and J gave up 7 bases; unmatched junction bases: 6. The CDR3 is 14 amino acids. The CDR3 loop is CASSPEQGQNTQYF. The CDR3 region has the DNA TGTGCCAGCTCACCAGAACAGGGGCAAAATACGCAGTATTTT.

Many counts were recorded for this clonotype. This rearrangement joins TRBV29-1 to TRBJ1-2, with 9 bases aligning to TRBD1. Germline V gene lookup returns CDR1 SQVTM and CDR2 ANQGSEA. After removal of 8 bases from V and 4 bases from J, the junction contained 11 bases not matched to a gene. The CDR3 extends over 14 amino acids. CDR3 coding DNA: TGCAGCATCAGTCGGGGACAGGGCTTCTATGGCTACACCTTC. It is translated as CSISRGQGFYGYTF. The full variable domain, rest sourced from reference TRBV29-1 and TRBJ1-2, is SAVISQKPSRDICQRGTSLTIQCQVDSQVTMMFWYRQQPGQSLTLIATANQGSEATYESGFVIDKFPISRPNLTFSTLTVSNMSPEDSSIYLCSISRGQGFYGYTFGSGTRLTVV.

This clonotype is labeled medium-sized. This chain joins TRBV20-1 and TRBJ2-3, with D unresolved. From germline, CDR1 is DFQATT and CDR2 SNEGSKA (reference sequence). The CDR3 length is 14 residues. V was pared by 0 bases and J by 2 bases, with 9 bases between. As DNA, the CDR3 is TGCAGTGCTAGAGAACTGACACACACAGATACGCAGTATTTT. It translates to CSARELTHTDTQYF.